This TCR beta chain was documented in a study of human T cells and chemical hapten exposure (dated by TCRdb to about 2021). Looking at the study overall: For sensitization, 2% DPC in acetone was applied to a roughly 2 cm by roughly 2 cm area of upper inner arm skin. Alopecia areata with under or over 50% scalp involvement, alopecia totalis and alopecia universalis were represented in the patient cohort, which was mostly female. Blood for TCR sequencing was provided by twenty-nine alopecia patients at one to four time points (pre-sensitization, 2, 6 and 24 weeks). Libraries were combined into a pool for sequencing, and differences in TCR yield between samples came mainly from small differences in library volumes within the pool. Peripheral blood TCR repertoire changes were tracked in vivo in alopecia patients during primary and secondary sensitization to the hapten diphenylcyclopropenone (DPC). Patch testing on the upper back used Finn chambers containing 0.01% DPC, with scoring done after 6 days according to International Contact Dermatitis Research Group standards. Throughout the study period of roughly 24 weeks, patients also received therapeutic DPC doses to the scalp every week. Blood samples were taken from patients before sensitization (week 0) and then at 2, 6 and about 24 weeks after DPC sensitization.

According to the study, the label for this sample's time point signals: patch test 2, 6 weeks after DPC sensitization. Explained via the paper, the treatment or condition label denotes: therapeutic diphenylcyclopropenone sensitization with weekly scalp DPC. At each patch-test visit, blood was drawn before the patch test was applied. Patients were eligible if aged 18 to 70, diagnosed with alopecia and judged suitable for DPC therapy, and pregnant patients were excluded. Total RNA was extracted from unfractionated whole blood that had been collected in Tempus Blood RNA tubes. At least ten counts were recorded for this clonotype. Its antigen is not yet known. No quality values exist for individual bases; no much larger clone is one base distant. On the study overall, not on this receptor specifically: Because all patients had alopecia, a presumed autoimmune disease, the immune response of the patients might differ from that of healthy individuals. Repeated subsampling changed both the strength of the expansion versus patch-test correlation and the threshold at which the correlation became significant. A positive correlation was found between the number of PT1 expanded TCRs and patch test score, with significance reached at thresholds 8, 16 and 32 but not 4. Compared with pre-sensitization or healthy control sets, expanded TCRs formed significantly more large CDR3 similarity clusters, which is consistent with antigen-driven responses. No change with DPC sensitization was found in the number of TCRs above 1 in 1000 frequency, and no evidence of global repertoire structure alterations was found.

Libraries were prepared through RACE. TCRdb records NextSeq 500 as the sequencer. During library preparation, unique molecular identifiers were attached to individual cDNA molecules so that TCRs could be counted in a quantitative, reproducible way. For every blood RNA sample, sequencing covered both the TCR alpha and TCR beta chains. The authors processed their data as follows. The median number of TCRs per sample was around 96,000, ranging from roughly 20,000 to 700,000. The Decombinator software suite was used to annotate the V, J and CDR3 of the TCR reads. For PS versus PT1 abundance plots, all samples were subsampled to the same number of TCRs (28,000). TCRs were defined as expanded if absent before sensitization and observed at least eight times at the 2-week time point. Using fastp trimming at Q25 and MiXCR clonotype assembly, TCRdb reanalyzed the public sequencing data and kept in-frame beta chains. Rows are combined by CDR3 protein, so each entry shows the most common genes and DNA. TCRdb, rather than the study authors, made the V and J calls. This sample gives roughly 380,000 distinct CDR3 sequences in total; 6% to 7% of them show up just once. Of the sample, around 5.6% falls within the top ten clones.

The CDR3, from cysteine to phenylalanine, totals 16 residues. The only DNA kept is the CDR3, 48 bases in frame from the first base. V loses 6 bases, J loses 0 bases, and the germline ends lie 19 bases apart. Reading the germline V gene gives CDR1 SQVTM and CDR2 ANQGSEA. The specimen was whole blood, collected in connection with sensitization to the hapten diphenylcyclopropenone (DPC). The clonotype comes from a woman under 30 with alopecia areata. Some clones in this sample may be carry-over from other donors' samples. The sequence joins TRBV29-1 to TRBJ2-3; a tentative D call is TRBD2 (5 bases match). The bases are TGCAGCGTCTACCCCTGGAGCGGATCTAGCACAGATACGCAGTATTTT. Translated, it gives CSVYPWSGSSTDTQYF.